The rows below give T cell receptor beta chains drawn from one sample of a study of early T cells in non-severe SARS-CoV-2 infection. MiXCR was run by TCRdb on the 5' RACE reads, yielding one entry per CDR3 protein. Of around 26,000 distinct CDR3 sequences listed, 3.5% to 4.5% were seen once; the top ten hold around 6%. Sequencing was done on a sample of whole blood. The source is an adult who was a healthcare worker with PCR-confirmed SARS-CoV-2 infection or an uninfected control (not recorded which). The CDR3 runs from the conserved cysteine through the conserved F or W. D genes are given only for firm matches. Some rows mark clone size as missing; the rest say once, few, many or name a class of expanded clone.

j_call: TRBJ2-5
d_call: -
v_call: TRBV4-3
clone_size: many
cdr3_nt: TGCGCCAGCAGCCAAGATTTAAGAGGAGAGACCCAGTACTTC
cdr3_aa: CASSQDLRGETQYF

j_call: TRBJ2-3
d_call: -
v_call: TRBV7-6
clone_size: many
cdr3_nt: TGTGCCAGCAGTCTTATCGGGGGTGTTCTCACAGATACGCAGTATTTT
cdr3_aa: CASSLIGGVLTDTQYF

j_call: TRBJ1-1
d_call: -
v_call: TRBV30
clone_size: many
cdr3_nt: TGTGCCTGGAGTGGTTTGTGGGGGATAGCCTTAAACACTGAAGCTTTCTTT
cdr3_aa: CAWSGLWGIALNTEAFF

j_call: TRBJ1-6
d_call: -
v_call: TRBV7-2
clone_size: many
cdr3_nt: TGTGCCAGCAGCCCAGGAGGGCGGGGAAATTCACCCCTCCACTTT
cdr3_aa: CASSPGGRGNSPLHF

j_call: TRBJ1-3
d_call: -
v_call: TRBV7-2
clone_size: many
cdr3_nt: TGTGCCAGCAGCTTAGATACACATCCTGGAAACACCATATATTTT
cdr3_aa: CASSLDTHPGNTIYF

j_call: TRBJ1-2
d_call: -
v_call: TRBV28
clone_size: many
cdr3_nt: TGTGCCAGCAGTACAGGGTCGCCTGGCTACACCTTC
cdr3_aa: CASSTGSPGYTF

j_call: TRBJ2-3
d_call: TRBD1
v_call: TRBV7-2
clone_size: many
cdr3_nt: TGTGCCAGCAGCCCAACAGGACAGGTGACAGATACGCAGTATTTT
cdr3_aa: CASSPTGQVTDTQYF

j_call: TRBJ2-2
d_call: -
v_call: TRBV7-3
clone_size: many
cdr3_nt: TGTGCCAGCAGCTTATGGGGGCAGAGAAACACCGGGGAGCTGTTTTTT
cdr3_aa: CASSLWGQRNTGELFF

j_call: TRBJ1-6
d_call: -
v_call: TRBV12-3/TRBV12-4
clone_size: many
cdr3_nt: TGTGCCAGCAGTTCGCCGAGCTCCTATAATTCACCCCTCCACTTT
cdr3_aa: CASSSPSSYNSPLHF

j_call: TRBJ2-2
d_call: -
v_call: TRBV6-5
clone_size: many
cdr3_nt: TGTGCCACCAGCGGGTCCGGGGAGCTGTTTTTT
cdr3_aa: CATSGSGELFF

j_call: TRBJ2-7
d_call: -
v_call: TRBV7-2
clone_size: many
cdr3_nt: TGTGCCAGCACCCTAGCCATCGCCTCCGAGCAGTACTTC
cdr3_aa: CASTLAIASEQYF

j_call: TRBJ2-1
d_call: -
v_call: TRBV7-2
clone_size: many
cdr3_nt: TGTGCCAGCAGCTTACAAACCGGGAGCTACAATGAGCAGTTCTTC
cdr3_aa: CASSLQTGSYNEQFF

j_call: TRBJ2-3
d_call: -
v_call: TRBV20-1
clone_size: many
cdr3_nt: TGCAGTGCTAGAGATCCTACCCGGGGGCGAGGGACAGATACGCAGTATTTT
cdr3_aa: CSARDPTRGRGTDTQYF

j_call: TRBJ1-1
d_call: -
v_call: TRBV6-5
clone_size: many
cdr3_nt: TGTGCCAGCAGTTACGGAGGGTCGGGTATGAACACTGAAGCTTTCTTT
cdr3_aa: CASSYGGSGMNTEAFF

j_call: TRBJ2-3
d_call: -
v_call: TRBV15
clone_size: few
cdr3_nt: TGTGCCACCAGCAGAGCCCTCGGGACAGATACGCAGTATTTT
cdr3_aa: CATSRALGTDTQYF

j_call: TRBJ1-1
d_call: TRBD1
v_call: TRBV3-1
clone_size: many
cdr3_nt: TGTGCCAGCAGCCACCCGACAGGGGAAGCTTTCTTT
cdr3_aa: CASSHPTGEAFF

j_call: TRBJ1-1
d_call: -
v_call: TRBV29-1
clone_size: -
cdr3_nt: TGCAGCACCCGACAGTCCCTGAACACTGAAGCTTTCTTT
cdr3_aa: CSTRQSLNTEAFF

j_call: TRBJ2-3
d_call: TRBD2
v_call: TRBV20-1
clone_size: many
cdr3_nt: TGCAGTGCTAGCGGAAGACTAGCGGGGAGCACAGATACGCAGTATTTT
cdr3_aa: CSASGRLAGSTDTQYF

j_call: TRBJ2-7
d_call: -
v_call: TRBV28
clone_size: many
cdr3_nt: TGTGCCAGCAGTTACGCCGGCCCGGGCGGCTACGAGCAGTACTTC
cdr3_aa: CASSYAGPGGYEQYF

j_call: TRBJ2-7
d_call: TRBD1
v_call: TRBV12-3/TRBV12-4
clone_size: many
cdr3_nt: TGTGCCAGCAGTAAGACAGGGGTTGGGGAGCAGTACTTC
cdr3_aa: CASSKTGVGEQYF

j_call: TRBJ1-2
d_call: -
v_call: TRBV29-1
clone_size: many
cdr3_nt: TGCAGCGTTGTTGGGGGGGGCAACTATGGCTACACCTTC
cdr3_aa: CSVVGGGNYGYTF